The clone carrying this TCR beta chain was recorded a few times. This entry belongs to a study of shared clonotypes between healthy human individuals. Trimming shortened V by 3 bases and J by 11 bases, and 14 bases separated the two germline ends. In germline, CDR1 is MNHEY, CDR2 SMNVEV (reference sequence). This CDR3 is 13 amino acids long. Input per replicate PCR of unsorted PBMC was 300 ng DNA, corresponding to around 30,000 T cell genomes. Generated by immunoSEQ multiplex PCR, the TCRdb table keeps only in-frame clones and is missing some. The data contain 450,000 to 600,000 clones, approximately 79% of them singletons.

The sequenced sample was PBMCs. The TCR comes from a woman aged 40-49 years in good health. Some clones in this sample may be carry-over from other donors' samples. The chain recombines TRBV27 with TRBJ1-5, with D hard to call. The CDR3 region is CASSLGGGMAQHF. CDR3 DNA: TGTGCCAGCAGTTTGGGAGGCGGAATGGCCCAGCATTTT.